The 10 T cell receptor beta chains in this list originate from one sample, sequenced in a study of T cells after yellow fever vaccination. Each CDR3 protein is one row after TCRdb ran MiXCR on the 5' RACE reads. Of approximately 85,000 distinct CDR3 sequences listed, less than 15% are singletons. The sample in question was CD8+ T cells not binding an NS4B(214-222) dextramer, sorted from PBMCs, obtained roughly 23 days after the first yellow fever vaccination. The source of these receptors is a man aged 18 to 29 who received the YFV17D yellow fever vaccine.

The chain joins TRBV11-2 to TRBJ1-1, with 8 bases aligning to TRBD1. Germline CDR1 SGHAT, CDR2 FQNNGV. The V segment lost 5 bases and the J segment 7 bases; nucleotides outside the gene matches: 9. The CDR3 has 14 residues. The CDR3 sequence is CASSLGTGVFEAFF. In DNA form, the CDR3 reads TGTGCCAGCAGCCTCGGGACAGGAGTTTTTGAAGCTTTCTTT.

J is TRBJ2-3 and V is TRBV11-2, with D possibly being TRBD1 (5 bases). This CDR3 has 16 residues. V was cut by 7 bases and J by 0 bases, with 17 bases left in between. CDR1 and CDR2 from the germline V gene are SGHAT and FQNNGV. CDR3 sequence (DNA): TGTGCCAGCACCACTCCAAACCCAGGGAGCACAGATACGCAGTATTTT. Translated, it gives CASTTPNPGSTDTQYF.

The chain joins TRBV4-1 to TRBJ2-7; a weak D match, TRBD1 (5 bases). Germline loops: CDR1 MGHRA, CDR2 YSYEKL. The CDR3 totals 13 residues. V lost 3 bases and J 3 bases, leaving 9 bases between the germline ends. The CDR3 spells CASSHSQGYEQYF. DNA for the CDR3: TGCGCCAGCAGCCATTCCCAGGGCTACGAGCAGTACTTC.

This clonotype was detected a few times. This chain joins TRBV5-6 and TRBJ1-1; 7 nucleotides agree with TRBD1. This CDR3 region has 13 residues. Germline CDR1 and CDR2: SGHDT and YYEEEE. V shed 4 bases, J shed 5 bases, and the junction held 5 bases outside the gene matches. The CDR3 spells CASSVQGLTEAFF. In DNA, the CDR3 is TGTGCCAGCAGCGTACAGGGGTTGACTGAAGCTTTCTTT.

This clonotype was observed a handful of times. The chain recombines TRBV4-2 with TRBJ2-5, with 10 bases identical to TRBD2. Germline assignment: CDR1 LGHNA and CDR2 YNFKEQ. The CDR3 is 15 residues long. The V segment lost 1 base and the J segment 2 bases; nucleotides outside the gene matches: 1. CDR3 region: CASSQASGGQETQYF. CDR3 in DNA: TGTGCCAGCAGCCAAGCTAGCGGGGGACAAGAGACCCAGTACTTC.

In nucleotides, the CDR3 is TGCGCCAGCAGCCCTATTGACAGGGAGCTGGACGAGCAGTACTTC. It yields the protein CASSPIDRELDEQYF. V and J are TRBV5-1 and TRBJ2-7; 7 bases align to TRBD1. CDR1 and CDR2 from the germline V gene are SGHRS and YFSETQ. The CDR3 consists of 15 residues. Trimming removed 4 bases from V and 5 bases from J; junction bases left unmatched: 12.

This clonotype came up a few times. The rearrangement uses TRBV27 and TRBJ1-2; no clear D gene. The CDR3 totals 12 residues. Germline CDR1 and CDR2: MNHEY and SMNVEV (reference sequence). The ends were cut back, 7 bases at V and 6 bases at J, with 12 bases in the middle. The CDR3 DNA reads TGTGCCAGCAAGGGCCCCGGGCATGGCTACACCTTC. Its protein is CASKGPGHGYTF.

CDR3 nucleotides: TGCGCCAGCAGCCCCACGGGGGGTAGCGGGGGCCAATTCGCGTACGAGCAGTACTTC. Amino acid sequence: CASSPTGGSGGQFAYEQYF. V usage is TRBV4-3 and J usage is TRBJ2-7; 9 positions match TRBD2. V shed 4 bases and J 4 bases; nucleotides not matched to a gene: 20. Per the germline V gene, CDR1 is LGHNA and CDR2 is YSLEER. The CDR3 has 19 residues.

V usage is TRBV4-3 and J usage is TRBJ1-2; D gene ambiguous. CDR3 length: 19 residues. The V end was cut by 0 bases, the J end by 3 bases, with 23 bases between. The germline gives CDR1 LGHNA, CDR2 YSLEER. CDR3 sequence (DNA): TGCGCCAGCAGCCAAGAGCTCCCTAATCTCCGGGCGACGGACTATGGCTACACCTTC. Translating it yields CASSQELPNLRATDYGYTF.

CDR3 DNA: TGTGCCAGCAGCACAGGACTAGCGGGGGTAACGTACCAAGAGACCCAGTACTTC. Encoded protein: CASSTGLAGVTYQETQYF. The gene calls are TRBV9 and TRBJ2-5, with 13 bases that match TRBD2. The trim removed 4 bases at V and 0 bases at J, leaving 9 bases unmatched. In germline, CDR1 is SGDLS, CDR2 YYNGEE. This CDR3 is built from 18 residues.